This T cell receptor (beta chain) stems from a study of T cell responses to AZD1222 COVID-19 vaccine. Points from the study as a whole: An increase in Spike-specific TCR breadth and depth was observed after two AZD1222 doses. Donors, mostly white British, included more females; clonal diversity was possibly underestimated. Unmutated variant regions reportedly attract nearly half of all spike-specific TCRs. Regions 160-218 and 743-854 held dominance among vaccine-associated CD4 TCRs, which spanned spike.

Looked up from germline, CDR1 is LNHNV and CDR2 is YYDKDF (reference sequence). Trimming stripped 0 bases from V and 4 bases from J, with 17 bases between. There are 17 residues in the CDR3. A word on this clone: The antigen is undetermined.

The protocol was immunoSEQ multiplex PCR, while the TCRdb copy is restricted to in-frame clones and leaves out a portion. This repertoire shows roughly 120,000 clones, 80% to 90% found once; its top ten account for about 4%. The receptor comes from an adult in good health. The genes are TRBV15 and TRBJ2-3; the D call may be TRBD1 or TRBD2 (6 bases each). Sequencing was performed on peripheral blood, taken on day 0 of MenACWY control vaccination. In nucleotides, the CDR3 is TGTGCCACCAGCAGAGATGAATCCGGAGGGGGTTCAGATACGCAGTATTTT. It translates to CATSRDESGGGSDTQYF.